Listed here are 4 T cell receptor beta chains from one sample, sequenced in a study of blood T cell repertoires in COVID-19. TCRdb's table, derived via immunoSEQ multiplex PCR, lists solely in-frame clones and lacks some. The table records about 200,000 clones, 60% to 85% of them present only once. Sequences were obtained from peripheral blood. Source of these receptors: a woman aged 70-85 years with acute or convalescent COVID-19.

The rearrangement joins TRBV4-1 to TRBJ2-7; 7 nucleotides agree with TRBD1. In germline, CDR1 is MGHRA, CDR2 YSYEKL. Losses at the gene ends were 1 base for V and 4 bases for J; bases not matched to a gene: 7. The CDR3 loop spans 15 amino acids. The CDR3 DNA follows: TGCGCCAGCAGCCAAGGACCCGGGACAGCTTACGAGCAGTACTTC. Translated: CASSQGPGTAYEQYF.

This CDR3 reads CASSSPGTGGSNEQFF. In nucleotides, the CDR3 is TGTGCCAGCAGTTCCCCCGGGACAGGGGGATCGAATGAGCAGTTCTTC. The V and J genes are TRBV6-2 or TRBV6-3 and TRBJ2-1; the match to TRBD1 covers 11 bases. Germline V gene data show CDR1 as MNHEY and CDR2 as SVGEGT. With 4 bases clipped from V and 7 bases from J, the junction kept 9 bases outside the gene matches. The CDR3 runs to 16 residues.

This CDR3 is CASSQLMDWTGRETQYF. The CDR3, as DNA: TGCGCCAGCAGTCAATTGATGGATTGGACAGGGAGGGAGACCCAGTACTTC. The V and J genes are TRBV23-1 and TRBJ2-5; 8 bases map to TRBD1. TRBV23-1 is sorted into the ORF group, with uncertain function. The CDR3 sequence is 17 residues long. With 1 base clipped from V and 5 bases from J, the junction kept 12 bases outside the gene matches.

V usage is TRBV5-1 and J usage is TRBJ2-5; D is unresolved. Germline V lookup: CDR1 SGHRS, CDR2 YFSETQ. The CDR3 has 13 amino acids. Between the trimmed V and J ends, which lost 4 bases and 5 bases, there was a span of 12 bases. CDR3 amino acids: CASSIRSEETQYF. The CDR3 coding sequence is TGCGCCAGCAGCATCAGATCGGAGGAGACCCAGTACTTC.